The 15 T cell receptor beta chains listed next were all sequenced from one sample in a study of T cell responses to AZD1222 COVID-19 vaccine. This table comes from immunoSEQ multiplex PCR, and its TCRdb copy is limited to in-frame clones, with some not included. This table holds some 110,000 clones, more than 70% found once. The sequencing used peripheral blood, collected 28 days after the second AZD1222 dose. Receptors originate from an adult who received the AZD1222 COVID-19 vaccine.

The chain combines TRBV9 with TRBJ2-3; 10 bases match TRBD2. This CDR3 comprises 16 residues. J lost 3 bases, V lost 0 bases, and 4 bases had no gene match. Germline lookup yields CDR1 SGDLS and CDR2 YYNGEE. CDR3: CASSVVLAGTTDTQYF. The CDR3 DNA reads TGTGCCAGCAGCGTAGTACTAGCGGGGACGACAGATACGCAGTATTTT. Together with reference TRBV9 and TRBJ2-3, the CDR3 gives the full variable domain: DSGVTQTPKHLITATGQRVTLRCSPRSGDLSVYWYQQSLDQGLQFLIQYYNGEERAKGNILERFSAQQFPDLHSELNLSSLELGDSALYFCASSVVLAGTTDTQYFGPGTRLTVL.

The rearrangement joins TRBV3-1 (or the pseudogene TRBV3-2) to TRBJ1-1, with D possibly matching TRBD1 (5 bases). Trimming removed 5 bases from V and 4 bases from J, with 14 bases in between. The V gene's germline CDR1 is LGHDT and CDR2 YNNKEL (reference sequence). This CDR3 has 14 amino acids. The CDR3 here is CASSTDTRSTEAFF. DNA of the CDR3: TGTGCCAGCAGCACGGACACACGGAGCACTGAAGCTTTCTTT.

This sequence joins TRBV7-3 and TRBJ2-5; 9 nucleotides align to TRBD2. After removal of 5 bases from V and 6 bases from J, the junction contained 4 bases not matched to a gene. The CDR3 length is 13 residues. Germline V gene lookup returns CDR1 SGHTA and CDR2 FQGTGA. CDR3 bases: TGTGCCAGCAGCCCACTAGCGGGCCAGACCCAGTACTTC. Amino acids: CASSPLAGQTQYF.

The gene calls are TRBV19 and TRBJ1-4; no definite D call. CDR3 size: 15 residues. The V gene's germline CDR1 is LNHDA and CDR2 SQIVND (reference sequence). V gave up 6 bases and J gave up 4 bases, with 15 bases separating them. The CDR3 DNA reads TGTGCCAGTAGCCTATTCCCGGGAAGTAATGAAAAACTGTTTTTT. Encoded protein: CASSLFPGSNEKLFF.

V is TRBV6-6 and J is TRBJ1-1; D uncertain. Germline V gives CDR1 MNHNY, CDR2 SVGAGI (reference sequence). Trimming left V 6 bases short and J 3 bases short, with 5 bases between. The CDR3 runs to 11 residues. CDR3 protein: CASSPDTEAFF. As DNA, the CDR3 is TGTGCCAGCAGCCCGGACACTGAAGCTTTCTTT.

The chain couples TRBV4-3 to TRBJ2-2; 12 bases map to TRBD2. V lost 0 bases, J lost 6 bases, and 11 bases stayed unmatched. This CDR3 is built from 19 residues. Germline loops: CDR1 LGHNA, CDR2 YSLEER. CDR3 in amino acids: CASSQDLPSGGAGAGELFF. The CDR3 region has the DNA TGCGCCAGCAGCCAAGACCTCCCTAGCGGGGGGGCCGGCGCCGGGGAGCTGTTTTTT.

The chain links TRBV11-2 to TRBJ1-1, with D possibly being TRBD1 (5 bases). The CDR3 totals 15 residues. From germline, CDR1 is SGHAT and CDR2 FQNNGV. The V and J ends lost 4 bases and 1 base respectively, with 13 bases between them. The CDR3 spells CASSYPLGQNTEAFF. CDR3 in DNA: TGTGCCAGCAGCTACCCTTTGGGGCAGAACACTGAAGCTTTCTTT. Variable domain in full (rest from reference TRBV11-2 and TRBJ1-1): EAGVAQSPRYKIIEKRQSVAFWCNPISGHATLYWYQQILGQGPKLLIQFQNNGVVDDSQLPKDRFSAERLKGVDSTLKIQPAKLEDSAVYLCASSYPLGQNTEAFFGQGTRLTVV.

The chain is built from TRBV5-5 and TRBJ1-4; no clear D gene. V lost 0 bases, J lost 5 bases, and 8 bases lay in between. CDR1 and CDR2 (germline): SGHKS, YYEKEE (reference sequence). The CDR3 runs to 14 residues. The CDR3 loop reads CASSLGLGNEKLFF. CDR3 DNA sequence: TGTGCCAGCAGCTTGGGGCTAGGGAATGAAAAACTGTTTTTT.

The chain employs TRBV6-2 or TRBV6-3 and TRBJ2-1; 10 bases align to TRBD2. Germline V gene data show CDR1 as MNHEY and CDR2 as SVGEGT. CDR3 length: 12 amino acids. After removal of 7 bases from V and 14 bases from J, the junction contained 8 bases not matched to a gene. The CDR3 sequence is CASTPAGGAKFF. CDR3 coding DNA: TGTGCCAGCACCCCAGCGGGAGGGGCTAAGTTCTTC.

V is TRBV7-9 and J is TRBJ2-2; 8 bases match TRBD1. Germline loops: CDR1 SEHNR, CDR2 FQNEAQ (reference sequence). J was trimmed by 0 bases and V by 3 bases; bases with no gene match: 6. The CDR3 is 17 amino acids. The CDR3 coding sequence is TGTGCCAGCAGCTTTGGAACAGGGGGGACGAACACCGGGGAGCTGTTTTTT. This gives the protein CASSFGTGGTNTGELFF.

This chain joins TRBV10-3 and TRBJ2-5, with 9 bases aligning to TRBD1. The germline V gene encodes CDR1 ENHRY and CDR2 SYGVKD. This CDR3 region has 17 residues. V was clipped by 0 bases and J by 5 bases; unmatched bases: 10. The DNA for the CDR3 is TGTGCCATCAGTGAGTCCTCCGGGACAGGGTACCGGGAGACCCAGTACTTC. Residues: CAISESSGTGYRETQYF.

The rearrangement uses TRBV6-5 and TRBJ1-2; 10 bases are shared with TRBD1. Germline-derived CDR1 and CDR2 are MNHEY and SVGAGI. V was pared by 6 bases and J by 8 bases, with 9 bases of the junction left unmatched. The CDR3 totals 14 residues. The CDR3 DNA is TGTGCCAGCAGACCGGGACAGGGGAGTTCCGGCTACACCTTC. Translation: CASRPGQGSSGYTF.

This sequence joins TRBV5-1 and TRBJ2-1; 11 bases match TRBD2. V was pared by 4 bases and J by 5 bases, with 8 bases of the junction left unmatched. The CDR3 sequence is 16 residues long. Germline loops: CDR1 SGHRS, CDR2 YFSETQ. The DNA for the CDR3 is TGCGCCAGCAGCAAAGGCACTAGCGGGAGACACAATGAGCAGTTCTTC. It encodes CASSKGTSGRHNEQFF.

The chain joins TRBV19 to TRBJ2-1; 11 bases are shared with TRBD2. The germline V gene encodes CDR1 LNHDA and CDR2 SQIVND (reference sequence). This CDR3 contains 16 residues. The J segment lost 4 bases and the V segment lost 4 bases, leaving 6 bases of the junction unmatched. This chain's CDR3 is CASSKSGTSGYNEQFF. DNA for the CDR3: TGTGCCAGTAGTAAATCCGGGACTAGCGGTTACAATGAGCAGTTCTTC.

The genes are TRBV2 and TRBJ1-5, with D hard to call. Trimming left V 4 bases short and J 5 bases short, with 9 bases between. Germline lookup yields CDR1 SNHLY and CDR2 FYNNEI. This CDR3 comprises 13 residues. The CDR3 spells CASSVGLDQPQHF. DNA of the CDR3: TGTGCCAGCAGTGTGGGGTTAGATCAGCCCCAGCATTTT.